Following are 26 T cell receptor beta chains from one sample sequenced in a study of CD8 T cells in ankylosing spondylitis. TCRdb re-called the 5' RACE reads through MiXCR, storing one row per CDR3 protein. Among roughly 260,000 distinct CDR3 sequences listed, 20% were seen once. The sample comprised blood, either unsorted or a sorted T cell fraction (not recorded which). The receptors were sampled from a male donor with ankylosing spondylitis or in good health (not recorded which).

This clonotype was observed a handful of times. V usage is TRBV12-3 or TRBV12-4 and J usage is TRBJ2-3, with D unresolved. The V end was cut by 5 bases, the J end by 4 bases, with 10 bases between. CDR3 length: 13 amino acids. CDR3 nucleotides: TGTGCCAGCAGTCCGGGCTCGTCAGATACGCAGTATTTT. This encodes CASSPGSSDTQYF.

The sample holds a few counts of this clonotype. The chain combines TRBV5-6 with TRBJ2-3; D is possibly TRBD2 (6 bases). This CDR3 comprises 15 residues. Germline V gene lookup returns CDR1 SGHDT and CDR2 YYEEEE. Deletions cut 1 base from V and 3 bases from J, with 12 bases between. CDR3 amino acids: CASSLTLAPTDTQYF. In DNA, the CDR3 is TGTGCCAGCAGCTTGACACTAGCCCCGACAGATACGCAGTATTTT.

The chain uses TRBV24-1 and TRBJ2-2, with D hard to call. Germline loops: CDR1 KGHDR, CDR2 SFDVKD. The length of the CDR3 is 15 residues. Trimming took off 4 bases at V and 5 bases at J, with 13 bases between the two ends. The CDR3 reads CATSELGPTTGELFF. Here the CDR3 DNA reads TGTGCCACCAGTGAATTGGGCCCGACGACCGGGGAGCTGTTTTTT.

This clonotype was observed a few times. The gene calls are TRBV6-5 and TRBJ2-7; 9 bases align to TRBD2. Per germline, CDR1 MNHEY and CDR2 SVGAGI. The CDR3 is 16 amino acids. V gave up 4 bases and J gave up 2 bases; unmatched junction bases: 9. The chain's CDR3 is CASSSHSGSLTYEQYV. As DNA, the CDR3 is TGTGCCAGCAGTTCCCATAGCGGGAGCCTCACCTACGAGCAGTACGTC.

This clonotype has a handful of counts. J is TRBJ1-5 and V is TRBV12-3 or TRBV12-4; 11 bases map to TRBD1. The CDR3 runs 16 residues. Trimming at V came to 2 bases and at J to 4 bases, leaving 4 bases not matched to a gene. As DNA, the CDR3 is TGTGCCAGCAGTTTAAGTGGGGACAGGGGGAATCAGCCCCAGCATTTT. It specifies CASSLSGDRGNQPQHF.

This clonotype was counted a few times. The chain couples TRBV5-1 to TRBJ1-2; tentative D call: TRBD1 (6 bases). V lost 5 bases and J lost 3, with 17 bases in between. Germline CDR1 reads SGHRS; CDR2 reads YFSETQ. The CDR3 contains 15 residues. In nucleotides, the CDR3 is TGCGCCAGCAGTTCTGGGGGAGCAGGGGACTATGGCTACACCTTC. This gives the protein CASSSGGAGDYGYTF. Looking up the rest from reference TRBV5-1 and TRBJ1-2 gives the full variable domain: KAGVTQTPRYLIKTRGQQVTLSCSPISGHRSVSWYQQTPGQGLQFLFEYFSETQRNKGNFPGRFSGRQFSNSRSEMNVSTLELGDSALYLCASSSGGAGDYGYTFGSGTRLTVV.

The rearrangement joins TRBV20-1 to TRBJ2-5, with TRBD1 as a possible D gene (5 bases). V shed 6 bases and J shed 0 bases, with 14 bases lying between them. Germline CDR1 and CDR2: DFQATT and SNEGSKA (reference sequence). This CDR3 is built from 14 residues. The CDR3 DNA sequence: TGCAGTGCCGACGAACAGGATTACCAAGAGACCCAGTACTTC. It specifies CSADEQDYQETQYF.

This clonotype was detected a few times. J is TRBJ1-3 and V is TRBV5-1; D gene ambiguous. Trimming cost V 4 bases and J 2 bases, with 7 bases left between them. From germline, CDR1 is SGHRS and CDR2 YFSETQ. The CDR3 loop spans 13 amino acids. The CDR3 spells CASSDRPGNTIYF. The CDR3 DNA follows: TGCGCCAGCAGCGATAGACCTGGAAACACCATATATTTT.

This rearrangement joins TRBV12-3 or TRBV12-4 to TRBJ2-1; D not resolved. Trimming removed 2 bases at V and 5 bases at J, with 10 bases between. The CDR3 extends over 14 amino acids. The DNA for the CDR3 is TGTGCCAGCAGTTTAAGGTCTGCAGACAATGAGCAGTTCTTC. Its translation is CASSLRSADNEQFF.

The chain links TRBV18 to TRBJ1-1, with a possible D match to TRBD1 (6 bases). The CDR3 extends over 12 amino acids. CDR1 and CDR2 (germline): KGHSH, LQKENI. Trimming stripped 5 bases from V and 7 bases from J, with 11 bases between. This CDR3 reads CASSTQGNEAFF. The DNA of the CDR3 is TGTGCCAGCTCAACACAGGGAAATGAAGCTTTCTTT.

This chain uses TRBV5-6 with TRBJ2-7; D remains unclear. This CDR3 is built from 17 residues. V dropped 0 bases and J dropped 3 bases, with 19 bases sitting between them. Germline CDR1 reads SGHDT; CDR2 reads YYEEEE. The CDR3 loop reads CASSLATAGVAHYEQYV. The CDR3 DNA sequence: TGTGCCAGCAGCTTGGCCACGGCAGGAGTCGCACACTACGAGCAGTACGTC.

This clonotype was detected ten times or more. The chain employs TRBV25-1 and TRBJ2-1; D ambiguous. From germline, CDR1 is MGHDK and CDR2 SYGVNS. The CDR3 contains 15 residues. V was shortened by 6 bases and J by 6 bases, with 18 bases between the two germline ends. CDR3 protein: CASRSPGLEVNEQFF. CDR3 DNA sequence: TGTGCCAGCAGGAGCCCCGGGCTAGAGGTCAATGAGCAGTTCTTC.

The chain links TRBV20-1 to TRBJ1-1; perhaps TRBD1 as D (5 bases). Germline lookup yields CDR1 DFQATT and CDR2 SNEGSKA (reference sequence). The CDR3 loop spans 13 amino acids. The V and J ends lost 3 bases and 0 bases respectively, with 8 bases between them. CDR3 nucleotides: TGCAGTGCTAGCGGACAAATGAACACTGAAGCTTTCTTT. This codes for CSASGQMNTEAFF.

The V gene is TRBV18, the J gene TRBJ2-2; D call uncertain. Trimming took off 0 bases at V and 5 bases at J, with 7 bases between the two ends. The CDR3 runs to 14 residues. Looked up from germline, CDR1 is KGHSH and CDR2 is LQKENI. The CDR3 coding sequence is TGTGCCAGCTCACCACCGATTTGGACCGGGGAGCTGTTTTTT. This gives the protein CASSPPIWTGELFF. The whole variable domain, filled in from reference TRBV18 and TRBJ2-2, reads NAGVMQNPRHLVRRRGQEARLRCSPMKGHSHVYWYRQLPEEGLKFMVYLQKENIIDESGMPKERFSAEFPKEGPSILRIQQVVRGDSAAYFCASSPPIWTGELFFGEGSRLTVL.

The V gene is TRBV3-1, the J gene TRBJ2-1; 12 nucleotides agree with TRBD1. J gave up 8 bases and V 0 bases, and 2 bases lay outside the gene matches. CDR3 length: 15 residues. CDR1 LGHDT and CDR2 YNNKEL come from the germline V gene (reference sequence). CDR3 bases: TGTGCCAGCAGCCAAGAAGGGACAGGGGGCCATGAGCAGTTCTTC. Translated, it gives CASSQEGTGGHEQFF.

The CDR3 loop reads CASSSTSVGQFF. DNA of the CDR3: TGTGCCAGCAGTTCGACTAGCGTCGGGCAGTTCTTC. V gene TRBV12-3 or TRBV12-4 combines with J gene TRBJ2-1, with TRBD2 matching 8 bases. This CDR3 spans 12 amino acids. The V segment lost 4 bases and the J segment 12 bases; nucleotides outside the gene matches: 5.

J is TRBJ2-1 and V is TRBV27; no clear D. The CDR3 is 15 amino acids. V was pared by 2 bases and J by 0 bases, with 8 bases between. The germline V gene has CDR1 MNHEY and CDR2 SMNVEV (reference sequence). The CDR3 reads CASSLSLSSYNEQFF. CDR3 nucleotides: TGTGCCAGCAGTTTAAGCCTAAGCTCCTACAATGAGCAGTTCTTC.

This clonotype came up a few times. The CDR3 DNA reads as TGTGCCGGATGGGGGGCCAAGTACGAGCAGTACGTC. Protein sequence: CAGWGAKYEQYV. The chain is built from TRBV27 and TRBJ2-7; D is perhaps TRBD1 or TRBD2 (6 bases each). CDR1 is MNHEY, CDR2 SMNVEV, per germline (reference sequence). CDR3 length equals 12 residues. Trimming pared 11 bases from V and 4 bases from J, leaving 15 bases between.

The rearrangement joins TRBV6-1 to TRBJ2-5; D gene ambiguous. Germline V lookup: CDR1 MNHNS, CDR2 SASEGT. The CDR3 covers 12 residues. The ends were cut back, 2 bases at V and 2 bases at J, with 3 bases in the middle. The CDR3 nucleotides read TGTGCCAGCAGTGAACTACAAGAGACCCAGTACTTC. As protein: CASSELQETQYF.

The chain has TRBV28 and TRBJ2-3, with D tentatively TRBD2 (5 bases). The germline gives CDR1 MDHEN, CDR2 SYDVKM. V shed 1 base and J shed 2 bases, with 10 bases lying between them. The CDR3 length is 15 residues. The CDR3 nucleotides read TGTGCCAGCAGTTTATTGGACGGGAACACAGATACGCAGTATTTT. Translation: CASSLLDGNTDTQYF.

The chain links TRBV5-1 to TRBJ2-3; possible D gene TRBD1, 6 bases. The V gene's germline CDR1 is SGHRS and CDR2 YFSETQ. The CDR3 is made up of 13 amino acids. The ends were cut back, 7 bases at V and 0 bases at J, with 9 bases in the middle. Here the CDR3 DNA reads TGCGCCAGCGGGGGCCTGAGCACAGATACGCAGTATTTT. Translating it yields CASGGLSTDTQYF.

This clonotype appeared a few times. The rearrangement uses TRBV6-2 or TRBV6-3 and TRBJ2-7, with D perhaps matching TRBD2 (5 bases). Germline CDR1 and CDR2: MNHEY and SVGEGT. The CDR3 extends over 14 amino acids. The V end was cut by 0 bases, the J end by 5 bases, with 11 bases between. In nucleotides, the CDR3 is TGTGCCAGCAGTTACTCGCCGGGATCCAACGAGCAGTACGTC. It is translated as CASSYSPGSNEQYV.

This clonotype was seen more than once but under ten times. This chain joins TRBV5-1 and TRBJ2-3, with D tentatively TRBD2 (7 bases). The CDR3 spans 16 residues. Germline V CDR1 and CDR2: SGHRS, YFSETQ. V was trimmed by 0 bases and J by 3 bases, leaving 14 bases between them. Written as DNA, the CDR3 is TGCGCCAGCAGCTTGGGCGGGGGCGTAGGAACAGATACGCAGTATTTT. As protein: CASSLGGGVGTDTQYF.

This clonotype came up many times. This sequence joins TRBV10-3 and TRBJ1-5; TRBD1 agrees at 7 bases. Germline V CDR1 and CDR2: ENHRY, SYGVKD. The ends lost 6 bases at V and 5 bases at J; junction bases unmatched: 4. The CDR3 runs to 13 residues. The CDR3 sequence: CAISSDRDQPQHF. CDR3 sequence (DNA): TGTGCCATCAGCTCCGACAGGGATCAGCCCCAGCATTTT.

V and J are TRBV12-3 or TRBV12-4 and TRBJ2-5; D is unresolved. Trimming removed 6 bases at V and 4 bases at J, with 6 bases between. The CDR3 totals 11 residues. CDR3 region: CASSKAETQYF. CDR3 DNA: TGTGCCAGCAGCAAAGCAGAGACCCAGTACTTC.

J is TRBJ1-1 and V is TRBV5-5; 8 bases are a match to TRBD1. This CDR3 spans 14 amino acids. Germline CDR1 and CDR2: SGHKS and YYEKEE (reference sequence). Unmatched junction bases numbered 7, after V lost 5 bases and J lost 4 bases. CDR3 loop: CASRGAGGVTEAFF. CDR3 DNA: TGTGCCAGCAGGGGGGCAGGGGGCGTCACTGAAGCTTTCTTT.